These 3 T cell receptor beta chains share one sample of origin, sequenced in a study of T cell responses to AZD1222 COVID-19 vaccine. TCRdb's copy holds only in-frame clones and misses some; the assay was immunoSEQ multiplex PCR. The sample comprises around 190,000 clones, around 88% of which are singletons, and less than 0.55% rests with the top ten. Material: peripheral blood, obtained on day 0 of AZD1222 vaccination. These receptors were taken from an adult in good health.

This chain joins TRBV4-1 and TRBJ1-3; 7 bases are shared with TRBD1. Germline lookup yields CDR1 MGHRA and CDR2 YSYEKL. J was trimmed by 1 base and V by 4 bases; bases with no gene match: 4. CDR3 length equals 15 residues. The CDR3 nucleotides read TGCGCCAGCAGCCTAGAGACAGGGTCTGGAAACACCATATATTTT. Amino acids: CASSLETGSGNTIYF.

The chain joins TRBV10-1 to TRBJ2-7; D call uncertain. Per germline, CDR1 WNHNN and CDR2 SYGVQD (reference sequence). The CDR3 has 12 residues. With 3 bases removed from V and 1 base from J, the gap between germline ends came to 4 bases. For the CDR3, the DNA is TGCGCCAGCAGTGATTATTCCTACGAGCAGTACTTC. Translated: CASSDYSYEQYF.

The chain links TRBV6-4 to TRBJ2-1; no clear D gene. Trimming stripped 0 bases from V and 10 bases from J, with 16 bases between. In germline, CDR1 is MRHNA, CDR2 SNTAGT. CDR3 length: 15 residues. CDR3 region: CASSDSVTLLGEQFF. The CDR3 nucleotides read TGTGCCAGCAGTGACTCGGTGACCCTCCTTGGGGAGCAGTTCTTC.